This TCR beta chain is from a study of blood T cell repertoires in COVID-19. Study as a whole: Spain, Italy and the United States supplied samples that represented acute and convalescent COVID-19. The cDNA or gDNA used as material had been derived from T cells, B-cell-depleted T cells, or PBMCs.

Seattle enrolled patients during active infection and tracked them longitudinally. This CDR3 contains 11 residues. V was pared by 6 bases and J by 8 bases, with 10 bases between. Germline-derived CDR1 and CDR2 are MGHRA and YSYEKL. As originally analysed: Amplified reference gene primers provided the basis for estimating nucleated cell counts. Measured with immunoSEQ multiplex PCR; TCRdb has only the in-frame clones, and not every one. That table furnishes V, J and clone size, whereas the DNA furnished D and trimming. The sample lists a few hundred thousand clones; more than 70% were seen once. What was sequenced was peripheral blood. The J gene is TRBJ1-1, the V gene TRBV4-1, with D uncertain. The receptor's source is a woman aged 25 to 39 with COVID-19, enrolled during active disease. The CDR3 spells CASRFGVEAFF. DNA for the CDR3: TGCGCCAGCAGATTCGGGGTAGAAGCTTTCTTT.